Following are 24 T cell receptor beta chains from one sample sequenced in a study of blood T cells in healthy people across ages. Using a J-beta primer mix together with a sample-barcoded 5' primer, a second PCR was run for roughly 6 to 11 cycles. MiXCR was run by TCRdb on the 5' RACE reads, yielding one entry per CDR3 protein. The sample lists about 1.4 million distinct CDR3 sequences; around 55% were seen once. The sample comprised blood. These receptors were collected from a man between 18 and 29 years old in good health.

J is TRBJ2-4 and V is TRBV7-9; 10 bases fit TRBD1. The last part of the DNA fits TRBJ2-7 better; the J call may be wrong. Germline values: CDR1 SEHNR, CDR2 FQNEAQ (reference sequence). The CDR3 extends over 18 amino acids. The DNA for the CDR3 is TGTGCCAGCAGCTCCTCCCAAGCCGGGACAGGGGTAACCTACGAGCAGTACTTC. Protein sequence: CASSSSQAGTGVTYEQYF.

The chain combines TRBV6-5 with TRBJ2-1; TRBD1 or TRBD2 may be the D gene (6 bases each). V gave up 2 bases and J gave up 3 bases, with 8 bases separating them. CDR1 and CDR2 (germline): MNHEY, SVGAGI. This CDR3 contains 14 residues. In nucleotides, the CDR3 is TGTGCCAGCAGTTACAGGGGGGTCTACAATGAGCAGTTCTTC. Amino acid sequence: CASSYRGVYNEQFF.

The J gene is TRBJ2-5, the V gene TRBV20-1, with 10 bases lining up with TRBD2. Germline V gives CDR1 DFQATT, CDR2 SNEGSKA (reference sequence). The CDR3 extends over 16 amino acids. The V gene end was trimmed by 1 base and the J gene end by 1 base; junction bases not matched to a gene: 6. The CDR3, as DNA: TGCAGTGCTAGAGGTGATAGCGGGAGGTCCCAAGAGACCCAGTACTTC. Translating gives CSARGDSGRSQETQYF.

The chain links TRBV10-3 to TRBJ2-7; TRBD1 matches at 9 bases. This CDR3 has 15 amino acids. CDR1 is ENHRY, CDR2 SYGVKD, per germline. This CDR3 reads CVSATGTGNSYEQYF. The CDR3 region has the DNA TGTGTCAGCGCAACCGGGACAGGGAATTCCTACGAGCAGTACTTC.

Concerning this clonotype: Mismatch with germline at one junction end may stem from a read error. The J gene is TRBJ1-1, the V gene TRBV12-3 or TRBV12-4; D ambiguous. The CDR3 is made up of 13 amino acids. The CDR3 sequence is CASRPYGGSEVFF. The CDR3 nucleotides are TGTGCCAGCAGGCCCTATGGAGGTAGTGAAGTTTTCTTT.

This clonotype was counted a few times. The chain uses TRBV18 and TRBJ1-1; D possibly corresponds to TRBD1 (6 bases). Germline V gene data show CDR1 as KGHSH and CDR2 as LQKENI. Trimming stripped 5 bases from V and 5 bases from J, with 24 bases between. The length of the CDR3 is 17 residues. The chain's CDR3 is CASSYFPLAGVGTEAFF. CDR3 nucleotide sequence: TGTGCCAGCTCATACTTCCCCCTGGCAGGGGTGGGTACTGAAGCTTTCTTT.

This clonotype was seen a few times. The V call is TRBV27, the J call TRBJ2-1; 8 bases agree with TRBD2. The CDR3 spans 15 residues. Per the germline V gene, CDR1 is MNHEY and CDR2 is SMNVEV (reference sequence). After removal of 3 bases from V and 10 bases from J, the junction contained 11 bases not matched to a gene. DNA for the CDR3: TGTGCCAGCAGTTTGGGCGGGGGGCCTTGGGTCGAGCAGTTCTTC. Protein: CASSLGGGPWVEQFF.

This clonotype was recorded once. This rearrangement joins TRBV20-1 to TRBJ2-7, with D uncertain. There are 13 residues in the CDR3. Trimming took 2 bases from V and 3 from J, leaving 11 bases between them. The germline V gene encodes CDR1 DFQATT and CDR2 SNEGSKA (reference sequence). CDR3 nucleotides: TGCAGTGCTAGAACCCCGGGCCGCTACGAGCAGTACTTC. Residues: CSARTPGRYEQYF.

V and J are TRBV5-6 and TRBJ2-3, with TRBD2 as a possible D gene (6 bases). The CDR3 extends over 16 amino acids. The germline V and J ends were trimmed by 0 bases and 0 bases, with 11 bases remaining between them. CDR1 is SGHDT and CDR2 is YYEEEE in the germline V gene. The CDR3 reads CASSLAREWSTDTQYF. CDR3 DNA sequence: TGTGCCAGCAGCTTGGCCCGGGAGTGGAGCACAGATACGCAGTATTTT.

The genes are TRBV9 and TRBJ2-7; the D gene is possibly TRBD2 (5 bases). Germline V gives CDR1 SGDLS, CDR2 YYNGEE. V was shortened by 2 bases and J by 4 bases, with 10 bases between the two germline ends. The CDR3 sequence is 13 residues long. CDR3 sequence (DNA): TGTGCCAGCAGCGTCGGGATAAATTACGAGCAGTACTTC. This encodes CASSVGINYEQYF. The full variable domain, completed using reference TRBV9 and TRBJ2-7, is DSGVTQTPKHLITATGQRVTLRCSPRSGDLSVYWYQQSLDQGLQFLIQYYNGEERAKGNILERFSAQQFPDLHSELNLSSLELGDSALYFCASSVGINYEQYFGPGTRLTVT.

V usage is TRBV10-3 and J usage is TRBJ2-1, with 9 nucleotides matching TRBD1. Germline CDR1 reads ENHRY; CDR2 reads SYGVKD. This CDR3 region has 15 residues. V lost 6 bases, J lost 5 bases, and 8 bases stayed unmatched. In DNA, the CDR3 is TGTGCCATCAGCGGTAATGGACAGGGGAACAATGAGCAGTTCTTC. Its translation is CAISGNGQGNNEQFF.

This clonotype was seen more than once but under ten times. J is TRBJ1-2 and V is TRBV7-9; unclear D gene. Germline V lookup: CDR1 SEHNR, CDR2 FQNEAQ (reference sequence). This CDR3 comprises 12 residues. With 8 bases removed from V and 9 bases from J, the gap between germline ends came to 16 bases. The CDR3 DNA is TGTGCCAGCGCTACAGTCACCCGGAGCTACACCTTC. This sequence encodes CASATVTRSYTF.

This clonotype was picked up one time. The rearrangement uses TRBV7-2 and TRBJ2-1; 11 nucleotides match TRBD2. Germline assignment: CDR1 SGHTA and CDR2 FQGNSA. V lost 1 base, J lost 9 bases, and 5 bases stayed unmatched. The CDR3 runs 15 residues. The CDR3 DNA follows: TGTGCCAGCAGCTTAGGTAGCGGGAGGGCCTCTGAGCAGTTCTTC. This gives the protein CASSLGSGRASEQFF.

The CDR3 nucleotides read TGTGCCAGCAGACGACAGGGAGGGGGGGCCAACGTCCTGACTTTC. This sequence encodes CASRRQGGGANVLTF. The chain couples TRBV3-1 to TRBJ2-6; either TRBD1 or TRBD2 may supply D (7 bases each). The CDR3 covers 15 residues. V was clipped by 6 bases and J by 4 bases, with 13 bases between them. Germline loops: CDR1 LGHDT, CDR2 YNNKEL (reference sequence).

V gene TRBV2 combines with J gene TRBJ2-7, with TRBD2 as a possible D gene (6 bases). V was pared by 2 bases and J by 12 bases, with 14 bases between. Germline loops: CDR1 SNHLY, CDR2 FYNNEI. This CDR3 has 12 residues. CDR3 bases: TGTGCCAGCAGTGAATTAGCGGTGGGAGCGTACTTC. It yields the protein CASSELAVGAYF.

The rearrangement links TRBV7-2 to TRBJ2-2; the match to TRBD2 covers 8 bases. After removal of 1 base from V and 6 bases from J, the junction contained 1 base not matched to a gene. There are 14 residues in the CDR3. Germline assignment: CDR1 SGHTA and CDR2 FQGNSA. The CDR3 DNA reads as TGTGCCAGCAGCTTAGACGGGGGGGCCGGGGAGCTGTTTTTT. It is translated as CASSLDGGAGELFF.

CDR3 amino acids: CASAVGGNGYTF. DNA of the CDR3: TGTGCCAGCGCGGTCGGGGGGAATGGCTACACCTTC. The chain recombines TRBV7-9 with TRBJ1-2; tentative D call: TRBD1 (5 bases). The germline CDR1 and CDR2 sequences are SEHNR and FQNEAQ (reference sequence). V lost 8 bases, J lost 6 bases, and 13 bases lay in between. CDR3 length: 12 residues.

This chain uses TRBV29-1 with TRBJ2-2; D is possibly TRBD1 (6 bases). Trimming removed 3 bases from V and 6 bases from J, with 8 bases in between. Germline V lookup: CDR1 SQVTM, CDR2 ANQGSEA. This CDR3 is 12 amino acids long. Here the CDR3 reads CSVDRGSGELFF. Written as DNA, the CDR3 is TGCAGCGTTGACAGGGGCTCCGGGGAGCTGTTTTTT.

This clonotype was detected many times. CDR3 region: CASSYESGTGANVLTF. The CDR3 DNA reads TGTGCCAGCAGTTACGAGTCAGGGACTGGGGCCAACGTCCTGACTTTC. The rearrangement joins TRBV6-5 to TRBJ2-6; perhaps TRBD1 as D (5 bases). The CDR3 is made up of 16 amino acids. The V end was cut by 2 bases, the J end by 2 bases, with 10 bases between. Germline assignment: CDR1 MNHEY and CDR2 SVGAGI.

The chain combines TRBV7-2 with TRBJ2-1, with 10 bases identical to TRBD2. CDR1 is SGHTA, CDR2 FQGNSA, per germline. With 5 bases clipped from V and 9 bases from J, the junction kept 10 bases outside the gene matches. This CDR3 is 15 amino acids long. CDR3 loop: CASSGAGGPDREQFF. DNA for the CDR3: TGTGCCAGCAGCGGAGCGGGGGGGCCGGATCGTGAGCAGTTCTTC.

V gene TRBV23-1 combines with J gene TRBJ2-6; a possible D gene is TRBD1 (5 bases). TRBV23-1 is sorted into the ORF group, with uncertain function. V was trimmed by 1 base and J by 4 bases, leaving 20 bases between them. The CDR3 contains 19 residues. The CDR3: CASSQCPTGTELGANVLTF. The CDR3 DNA is TGCGCCAGCAGTCAATGTCCCACAGGCACAGAGTTAGGGGCCAACGTCCTGACTTTC.

The genes are TRBV5-1 and TRBJ2-5; perhaps TRBD2 as D (5 bases). Germline CDR1 and CDR2: SGHRS and YFSETQ. This CDR3 has 13 residues. Trimming pared 4 bases from V and 4 bases from J, leaving 11 bases between. CDR3: CASSVFAGETQYF. Written as DNA, the CDR3 is TGCGCCAGCAGCGTGTTCGCGGGAGAGACCCAGTACTTC.

The chain has TRBV4-1 and TRBJ1-2; D unclear. The CDR3 contains 16 residues. From germline, CDR1 is MGHRA and CDR2 YSYEKL. The germline V and J ends were trimmed by 0 bases and 0 bases, with 11 bases remaining between them. CDR3 protein: CASSQDPGPANYGYTF. The CDR3 DNA follows: TGCGCCAGCAGCCAAGATCCGGGCCCAGCTAACTATGGCTACACCTTC.

The V gene is TRBV4-1, the J gene TRBJ2-3, with D perhaps assigned TRBD1 or TRBD2 (6 bases each). The CDR3 is 15 residues long. Per the germline V gene, CDR1 is MGHRA and CDR2 is YSYEKL. V lost 1 base and J lost 14, with 22 bases in between. Here the CDR3 DNA reads TGCGCCAGCAGCCAAGGTCTGGGGGGCTCGCAATTCACGTATTTT. Protein sequence: CASSQGLGGSQFTYF.